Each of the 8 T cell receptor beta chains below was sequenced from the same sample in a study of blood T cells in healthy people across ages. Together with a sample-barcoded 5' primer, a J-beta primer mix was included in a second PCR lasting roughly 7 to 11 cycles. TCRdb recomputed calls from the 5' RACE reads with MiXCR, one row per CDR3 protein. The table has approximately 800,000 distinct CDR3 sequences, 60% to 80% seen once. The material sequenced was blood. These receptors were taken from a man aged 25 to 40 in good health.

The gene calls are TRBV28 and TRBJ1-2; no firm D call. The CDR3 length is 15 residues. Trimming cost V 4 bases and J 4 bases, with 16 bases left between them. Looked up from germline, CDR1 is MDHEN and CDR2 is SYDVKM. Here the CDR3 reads CASSSHLGLAYGYTF. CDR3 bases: TGTGCCAGCAGTTCCCACCTCGGACTGGCCTATGGCTACACCTTC.

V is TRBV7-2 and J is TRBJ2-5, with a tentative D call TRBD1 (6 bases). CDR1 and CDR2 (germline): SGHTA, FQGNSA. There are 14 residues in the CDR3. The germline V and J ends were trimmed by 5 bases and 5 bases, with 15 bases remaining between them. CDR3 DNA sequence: TGTGCCAGCAGCCTATACAGGGCCCGGGAGACCCAGTACTTC. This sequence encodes CASSLYRARETQYF. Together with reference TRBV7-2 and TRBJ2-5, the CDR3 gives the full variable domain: GAGVSQSPSNKVTEKGKDVELRCDPISGHTALYWYRQSLGQGLEFLIYFQGNSAPDKSGLPSDRFSAERTGGSVSTLTIQRTQQEDSAVYLCASSLYRARETQYFGPGTRLLVL.

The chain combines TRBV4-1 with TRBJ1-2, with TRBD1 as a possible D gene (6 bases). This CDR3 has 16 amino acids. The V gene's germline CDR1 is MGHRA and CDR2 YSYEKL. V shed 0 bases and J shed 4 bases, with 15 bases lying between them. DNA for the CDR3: TGCGCCAGCAGCCAAGAGGGGACAAGTCCTTCCTATGGCTACACCTTC. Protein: CASSQEGTSPSYGYTF.

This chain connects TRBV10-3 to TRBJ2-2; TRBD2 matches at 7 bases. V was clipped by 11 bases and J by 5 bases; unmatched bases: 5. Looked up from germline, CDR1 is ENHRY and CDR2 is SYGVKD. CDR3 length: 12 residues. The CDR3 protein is CAGGGITGELFF. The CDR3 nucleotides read TGTGCCGGCGGGGGAATAACCGGGGAGCTGTTTTTT.

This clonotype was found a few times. The CDR3 spells CASSTNGDNSYEQYF. For the CDR3, the DNA is TGTGCCAGCAGTACCAACGGGGACAACTCCTACGAGCAGTACTTC. This chain links TRBV27 with TRBJ2-7, with D tentatively TRBD1 (6 bases). CDR1 is MNHEY, CDR2 SMNVEV, per germline (reference sequence). Deletions cut 5 bases from V and 0 bases from J, with 14 bases between. The CDR3 contains 15 residues.

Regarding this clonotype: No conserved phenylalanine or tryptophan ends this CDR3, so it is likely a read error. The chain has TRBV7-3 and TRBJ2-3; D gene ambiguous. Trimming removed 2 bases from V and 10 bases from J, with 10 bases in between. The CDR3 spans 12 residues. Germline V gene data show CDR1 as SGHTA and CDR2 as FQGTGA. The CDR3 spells CASSLGVDSQYS. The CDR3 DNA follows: TGTGCCAGCAGCTTAGGTGTTGATTCGCAGTATTCT.

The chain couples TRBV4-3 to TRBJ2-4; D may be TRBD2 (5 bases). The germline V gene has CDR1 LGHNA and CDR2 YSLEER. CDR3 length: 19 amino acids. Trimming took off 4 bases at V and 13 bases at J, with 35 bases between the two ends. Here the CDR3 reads CASSPPPVPNSLRSWEQYF. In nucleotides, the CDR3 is TGCGCCAGCAGCCCCCCTCCCGTACCCAATAGTCTTCGGTCGTGGGAGCAGTACTTC.

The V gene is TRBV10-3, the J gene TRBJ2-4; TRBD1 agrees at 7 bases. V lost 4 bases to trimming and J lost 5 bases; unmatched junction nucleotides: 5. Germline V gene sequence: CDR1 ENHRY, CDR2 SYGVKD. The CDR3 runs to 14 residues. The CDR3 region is CAISGTGTENIQYF. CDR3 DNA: TGTGCCATCAGTGGGACCGGGACAGAAAACATTCAGTACTTC.